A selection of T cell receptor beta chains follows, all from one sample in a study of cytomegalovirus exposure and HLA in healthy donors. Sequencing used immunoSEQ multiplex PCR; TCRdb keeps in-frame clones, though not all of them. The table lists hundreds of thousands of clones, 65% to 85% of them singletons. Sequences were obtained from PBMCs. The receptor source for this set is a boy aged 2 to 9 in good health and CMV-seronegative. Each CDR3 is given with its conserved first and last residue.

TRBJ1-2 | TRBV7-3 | CASSFQGAQGYTF
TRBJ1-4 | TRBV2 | CASGDSRKLFF
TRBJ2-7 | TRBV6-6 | CASTPTDLYEQYF
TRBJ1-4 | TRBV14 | CASSQTTAHEKLFF
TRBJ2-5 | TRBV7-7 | CASSLELAGAPQETQYF
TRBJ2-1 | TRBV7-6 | CASSVMAGNEQFF
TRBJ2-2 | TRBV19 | CASSSTVGGELFF
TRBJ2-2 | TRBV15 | CATSRDRGGGNTGELFF
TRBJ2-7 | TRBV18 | CASSPTGNYYEQYF
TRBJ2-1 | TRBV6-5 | CASSYTGVSYNEQFF
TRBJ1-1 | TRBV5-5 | CASSPREGRSTEAFF
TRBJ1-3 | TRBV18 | CASSPGSSGNTIYF
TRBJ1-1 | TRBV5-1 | CASSLTPPGQGINTEAFF
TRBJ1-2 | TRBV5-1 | CASSLTGGGNYGYTF
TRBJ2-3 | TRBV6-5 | CASTDGWGTDTQYF
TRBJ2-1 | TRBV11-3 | CASSASLGSKSNEQFF
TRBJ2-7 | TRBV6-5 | CASRIDRSYEQYF
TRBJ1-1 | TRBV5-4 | CASSLGVGKGTEAFF
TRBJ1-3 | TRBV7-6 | CASSPGDLGNTIYF
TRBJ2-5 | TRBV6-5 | CASTSGLAGKETQYF
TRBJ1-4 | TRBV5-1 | CASSLDRRAKGNEKLFF
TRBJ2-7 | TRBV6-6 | CATQGLKDEQYF
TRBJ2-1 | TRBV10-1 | CASSGGITYNEQFF
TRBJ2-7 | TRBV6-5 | CASASGTGTHEQYF
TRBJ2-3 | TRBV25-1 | CASSEEWGLSTDTQYF
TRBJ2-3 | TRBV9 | CASSFRTTQSTDTQYF
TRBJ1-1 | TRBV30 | CAWSGQGRTKAFF
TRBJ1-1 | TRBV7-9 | CASSLLHLNTEAFF
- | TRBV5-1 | CASSLASSGSYEQYF
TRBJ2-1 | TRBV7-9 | CASSLALGDKFF
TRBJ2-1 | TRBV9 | CASSAYGTYNEQFF
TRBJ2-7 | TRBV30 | CAWASVTSGNYEQYF
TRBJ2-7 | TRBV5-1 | CASSPYTGSSYEQYF
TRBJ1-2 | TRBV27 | CASRATTGGDGYTF
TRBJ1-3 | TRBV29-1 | CSVLDRDRASGNTIYF
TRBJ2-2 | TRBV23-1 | CASSQSPGLAGPGELFF
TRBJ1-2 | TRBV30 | CAWSEDSNYGYTF
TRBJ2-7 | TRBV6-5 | CASPGRDRATHEQYF
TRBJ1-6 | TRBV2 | CASSATGAYNSPLHF
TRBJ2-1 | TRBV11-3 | CASSSGVEQFF
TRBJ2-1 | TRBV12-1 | CASSSPGLAGGLDEQFF
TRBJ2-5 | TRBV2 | CASIGVGETQYF
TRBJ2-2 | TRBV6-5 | CASSYVWSTGELFF
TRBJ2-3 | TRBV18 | CASSRLAGPYTDTQYF
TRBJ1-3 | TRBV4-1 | CASSQEAGGNGGNTIYF
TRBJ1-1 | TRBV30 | CAWTGDRQIKTEAFF
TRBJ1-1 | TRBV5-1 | CASSKDRGGTEAFF
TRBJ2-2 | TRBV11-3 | CASSLAAGESAGELFF
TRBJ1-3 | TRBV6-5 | CASSYLQGAGNTIYF
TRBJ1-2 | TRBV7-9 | CASSLTLGQGAGGYTF
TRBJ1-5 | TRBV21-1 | CASSKEQGASNQPQHF
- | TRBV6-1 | CASLFGTGSYEQYF
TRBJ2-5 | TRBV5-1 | CASSLAEVETQYF
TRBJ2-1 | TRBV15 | CATSREGQRNEQFF
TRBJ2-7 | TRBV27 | CASSFGAETTYEQYF
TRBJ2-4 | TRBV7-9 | CASSQQGSSLFQYF
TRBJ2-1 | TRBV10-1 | CASSESGGILGNEQFF
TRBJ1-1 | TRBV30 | CAWSVLQGKANTEAFF